This T cell receptor beta chain was found in a study of CD8 T cells in Susac syndrome. Reverse transcription of about 0.5 to 1 ug RNA used random hexamers. One entry per CDR3 protein results from TCRdb running MiXCR on the immunoSEQ multiplex PCR reads. The sample holds about 73,000 distinct CDR3 sequences, roughly 95% seen once. The specimen was CD8+ T cells from PBMCs. This clonotype was obtained from a human donor with multiple sclerosis.

CDR3 sequence reads: CASSLDLRWDTQYF. As DNA, the CDR3 is TGTGCCAGCAGCTTAGATCTCCGGTGGGATACGCAGTATTTT. The rearrangement uses TRBV7-9 and TRBJ2-3; no clear D. The CDR3 has 14 amino acids. CDR1 and CDR2 (germline): SEHNR, FQNEAQ (reference sequence). With 1 base removed from V and 6 bases from J, the gap between germline ends came to 11 bases.